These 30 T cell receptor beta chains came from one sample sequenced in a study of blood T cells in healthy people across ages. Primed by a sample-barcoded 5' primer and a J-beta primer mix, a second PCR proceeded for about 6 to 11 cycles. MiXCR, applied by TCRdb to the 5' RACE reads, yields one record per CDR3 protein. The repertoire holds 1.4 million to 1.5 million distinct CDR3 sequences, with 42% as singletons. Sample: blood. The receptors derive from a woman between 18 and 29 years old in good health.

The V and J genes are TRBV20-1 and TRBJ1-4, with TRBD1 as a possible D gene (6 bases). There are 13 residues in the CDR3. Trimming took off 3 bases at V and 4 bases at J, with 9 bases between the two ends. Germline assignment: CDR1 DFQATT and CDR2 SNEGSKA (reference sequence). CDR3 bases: TGCAGTGCTAGGGGACAATTTAATGAAAAACTGTTTTTT. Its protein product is CSARGQFNEKLFF.

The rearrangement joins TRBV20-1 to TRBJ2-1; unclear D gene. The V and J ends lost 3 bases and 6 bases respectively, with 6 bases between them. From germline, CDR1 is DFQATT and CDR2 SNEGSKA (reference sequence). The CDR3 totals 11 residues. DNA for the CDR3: TGCAGTGCTAGTATGGCCAATGAGCAGTTCTTC. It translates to CSASMANEQFF.

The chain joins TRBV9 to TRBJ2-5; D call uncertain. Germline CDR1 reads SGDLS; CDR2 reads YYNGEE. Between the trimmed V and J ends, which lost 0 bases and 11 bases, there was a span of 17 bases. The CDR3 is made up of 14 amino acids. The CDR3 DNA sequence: TGTGCCAGCAGCGTAGTCCAGTCCGTTTATGAGCAGTACTTC. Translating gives CASSVVQSVYEQYF.

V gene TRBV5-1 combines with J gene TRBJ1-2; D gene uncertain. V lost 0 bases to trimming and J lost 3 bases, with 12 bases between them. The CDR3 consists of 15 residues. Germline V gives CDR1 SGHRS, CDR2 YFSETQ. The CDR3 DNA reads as TGCGCCAGCAGCTTGGATGACGGTTTGTACTATGGCTACACCTTC. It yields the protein CASSLDDGLYYGYTF.

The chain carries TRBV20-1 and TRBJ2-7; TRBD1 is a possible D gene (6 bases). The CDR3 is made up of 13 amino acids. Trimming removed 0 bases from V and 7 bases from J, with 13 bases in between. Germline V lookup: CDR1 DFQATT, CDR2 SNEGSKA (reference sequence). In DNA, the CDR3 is TGCAGTGCTAGAGATCCACAGGGATGGGAGCAGTACTTC. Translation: CSARDPQGWEQYF.

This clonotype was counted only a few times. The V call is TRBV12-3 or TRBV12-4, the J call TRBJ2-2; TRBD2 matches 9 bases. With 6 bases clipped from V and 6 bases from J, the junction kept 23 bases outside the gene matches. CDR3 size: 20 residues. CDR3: CASSHTLPTSGLARPGELFF. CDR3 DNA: TGTGCCAGCAGCCACACCTTACCAACTTCGGGACTAGCCCGCCCCGGGGAGCTGTTTTTT.

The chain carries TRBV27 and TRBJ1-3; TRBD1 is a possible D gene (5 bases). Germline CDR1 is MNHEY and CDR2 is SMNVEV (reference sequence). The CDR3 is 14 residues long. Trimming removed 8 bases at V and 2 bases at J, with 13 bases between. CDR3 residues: CASRFGGPGNTIYF. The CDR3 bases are TGTGCCAGCCGCTTCGGGGGTCCTGGAAACACCATATATTTT.

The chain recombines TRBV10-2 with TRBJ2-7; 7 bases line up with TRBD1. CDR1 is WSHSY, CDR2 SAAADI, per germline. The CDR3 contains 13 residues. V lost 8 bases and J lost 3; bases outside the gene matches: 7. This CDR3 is CASHRDSNYEQYF. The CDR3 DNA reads TGCGCCAGCCACCGGGACAGCAACTACGAGCAGTACTTC.

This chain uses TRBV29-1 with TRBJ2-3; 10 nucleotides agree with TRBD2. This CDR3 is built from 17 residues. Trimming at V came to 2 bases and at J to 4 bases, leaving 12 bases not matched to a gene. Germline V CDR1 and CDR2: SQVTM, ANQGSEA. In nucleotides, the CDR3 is TGCAGCGTTGAACACCAGGGTAGCGGGAGGTTGGCAGATACGCAGTATTTT. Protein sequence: CSVEHQGSGRLADTQYF.

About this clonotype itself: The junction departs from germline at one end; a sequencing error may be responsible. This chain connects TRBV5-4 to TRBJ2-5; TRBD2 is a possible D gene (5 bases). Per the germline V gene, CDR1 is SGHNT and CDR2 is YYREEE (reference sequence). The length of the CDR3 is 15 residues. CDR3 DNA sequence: TGTGCCAGCAGCTTGGCCTATGACTTAAGGGAGACCCAGTGCTTC. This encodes CASSLAYDLRETQCF.

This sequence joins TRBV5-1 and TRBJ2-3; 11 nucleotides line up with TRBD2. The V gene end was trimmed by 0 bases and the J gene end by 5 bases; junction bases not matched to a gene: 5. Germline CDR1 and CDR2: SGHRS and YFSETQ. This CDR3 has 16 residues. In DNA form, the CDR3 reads TGCGCCAGCAGCTTGGCGACTAGCGGGGCAGGAGATACGCAGTATTTT. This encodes CASSLATSGAGDTQYF.

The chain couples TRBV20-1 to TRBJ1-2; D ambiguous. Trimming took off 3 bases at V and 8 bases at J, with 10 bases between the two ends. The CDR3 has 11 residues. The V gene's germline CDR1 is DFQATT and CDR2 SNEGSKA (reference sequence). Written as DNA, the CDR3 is TGCAGTGCTAGGGGCGCAGCAGGCTACACCTTC. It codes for CSARGAAGYTF.

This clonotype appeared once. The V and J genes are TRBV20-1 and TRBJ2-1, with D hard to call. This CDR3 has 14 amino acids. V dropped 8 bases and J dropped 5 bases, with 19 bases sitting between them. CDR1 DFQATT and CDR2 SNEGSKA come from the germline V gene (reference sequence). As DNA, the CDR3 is TGCAGTCCGTCTCCGGCGGAGCCTGACAATGAGCAGTTCTTC. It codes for CSPSPAEPDNEQFF.

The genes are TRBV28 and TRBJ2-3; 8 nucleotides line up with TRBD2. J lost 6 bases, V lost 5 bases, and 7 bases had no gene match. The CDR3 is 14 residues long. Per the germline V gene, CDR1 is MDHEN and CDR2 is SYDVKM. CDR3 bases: TGTGCCAGCAGTGTAAGGCGGGGGGCTGATACGCAGTATTTT. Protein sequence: CASSVRRGADTQYF.

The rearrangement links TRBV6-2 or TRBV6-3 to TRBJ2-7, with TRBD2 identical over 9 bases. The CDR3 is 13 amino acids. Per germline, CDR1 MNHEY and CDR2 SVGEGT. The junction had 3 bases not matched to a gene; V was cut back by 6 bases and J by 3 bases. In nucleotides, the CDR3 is TGTGCCAGCAGGACTAGCGGACTCTACGAGCAGTACTTC. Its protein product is CASRTSGLYEQYF.

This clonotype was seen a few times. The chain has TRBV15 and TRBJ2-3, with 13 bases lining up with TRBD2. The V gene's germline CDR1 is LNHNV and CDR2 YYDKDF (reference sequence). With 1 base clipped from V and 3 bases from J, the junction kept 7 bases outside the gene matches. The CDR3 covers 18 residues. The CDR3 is CATSRGLGTSGETDTQYF. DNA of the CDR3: TGTGCCACCAGCAGAGGTCTTGGGACTAGCGGGGAAACAGATACGCAGTATTTT. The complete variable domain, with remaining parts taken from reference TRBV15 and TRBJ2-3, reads DAMVIQNPRYQVTQFGKPVTLSCSQTLNHNVMYWYQQKSSQAPKLLFHYYDKDFNNEADTPDNFQSRRPNTSFCFLDIRSPGLGDTAMYLCATSRGLGTSGETDTQYFGPGTRLTVL.

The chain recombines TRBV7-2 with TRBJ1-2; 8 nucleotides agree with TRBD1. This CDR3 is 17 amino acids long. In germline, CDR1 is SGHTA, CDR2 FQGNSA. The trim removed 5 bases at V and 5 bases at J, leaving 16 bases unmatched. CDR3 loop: CASSLSYSRGREYGYTF. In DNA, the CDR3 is TGTGCCAGCAGCCTATCCTACTCCAGGGGGCGCGAGTATGGCTACACCTTC. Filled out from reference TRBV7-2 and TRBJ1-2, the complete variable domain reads GAGVSQSPSNKVTEKGKDVELRCDPISGHTALYWYRQSLGQGLEFLIYFQGNSAPDKSGLPSDRFSAERTGGSVSTLTIQRTQQEDSAVYLCASSLSYSRGREYGYTFGSGTRLTVV.

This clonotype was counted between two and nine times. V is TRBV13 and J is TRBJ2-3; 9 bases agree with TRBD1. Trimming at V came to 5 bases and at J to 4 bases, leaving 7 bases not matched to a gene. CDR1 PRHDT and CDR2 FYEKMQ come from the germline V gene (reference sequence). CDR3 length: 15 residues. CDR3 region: CASSPGQGGADTQYF. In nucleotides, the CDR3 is TGTGCCAGCAGCCCGGGACAGGGAGGCGCAGATACGCAGTATTTT.

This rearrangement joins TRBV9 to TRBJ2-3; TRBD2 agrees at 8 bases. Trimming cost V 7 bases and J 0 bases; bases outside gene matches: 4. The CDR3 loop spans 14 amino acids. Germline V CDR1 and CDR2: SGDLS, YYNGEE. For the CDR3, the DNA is TGTGCCAGCGGCGGGGGGACTAGCACAGATACGCAGTATTTT. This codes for CASGGGTSTDTQYF.

The DNA of the CDR3 is TGTGCCAGCAGCGTAGCGGGTACAGGGGTCGGGACCCAGTACTTC. This codes for CASSVAGTGVGTQYF. The chain employs TRBV9 and TRBJ2-5; the match to TRBD1 covers 7 bases. The CDR3 has 15 residues. After removal of 0 bases from V and 7 bases from J, the junction contained 9 bases not matched to a gene. Looked up from germline, CDR1 is SGDLS and CDR2 is YYNGEE.

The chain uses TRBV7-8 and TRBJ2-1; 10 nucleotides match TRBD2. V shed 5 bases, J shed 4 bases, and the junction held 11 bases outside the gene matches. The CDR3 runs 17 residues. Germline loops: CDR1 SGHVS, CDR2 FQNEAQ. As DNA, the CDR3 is TGTGCCAGCAGCACCGATTCAATAGCGGGAGGATACAATGAGCAGTTCTTC. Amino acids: CASSTDSIAGGYNEQFF.

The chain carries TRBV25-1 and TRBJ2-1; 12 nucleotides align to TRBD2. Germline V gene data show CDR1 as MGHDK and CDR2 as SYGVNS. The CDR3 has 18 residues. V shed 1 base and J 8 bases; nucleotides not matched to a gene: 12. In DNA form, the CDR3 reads TGTGCCAGCAGTGAATTTCAAGGTCCGGCTAGCGGGAGGGATGAGCAGTTCTTC. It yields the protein CASSEFQGPASGRDEQFF.

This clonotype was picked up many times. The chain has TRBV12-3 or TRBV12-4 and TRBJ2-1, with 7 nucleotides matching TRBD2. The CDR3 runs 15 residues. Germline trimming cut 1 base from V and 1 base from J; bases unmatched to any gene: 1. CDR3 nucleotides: TGTGCCAGCAGTTTAGGTAGCGGGTCCTACAATGAGCAGTTCTTC. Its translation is CASSLGSGSYNEQFF.

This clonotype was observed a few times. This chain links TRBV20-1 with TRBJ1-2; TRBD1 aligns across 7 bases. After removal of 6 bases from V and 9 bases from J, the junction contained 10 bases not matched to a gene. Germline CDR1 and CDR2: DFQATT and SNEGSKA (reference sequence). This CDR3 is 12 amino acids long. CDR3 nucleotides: TGCAGTGCCCCACCGGACAGGTGGAGCTACACCTTC. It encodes CSAPPDRWSYTF.

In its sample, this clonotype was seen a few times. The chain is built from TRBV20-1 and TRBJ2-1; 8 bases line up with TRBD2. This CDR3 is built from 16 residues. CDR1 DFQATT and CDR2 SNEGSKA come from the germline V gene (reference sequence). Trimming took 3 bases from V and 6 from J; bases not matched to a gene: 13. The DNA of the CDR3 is TGCAGTGCTAGGGGTGGTGGGAGCGGGAGCCTCAATGAGCAGTTCTTC. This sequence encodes CSARGGGSGSLNEQFF.

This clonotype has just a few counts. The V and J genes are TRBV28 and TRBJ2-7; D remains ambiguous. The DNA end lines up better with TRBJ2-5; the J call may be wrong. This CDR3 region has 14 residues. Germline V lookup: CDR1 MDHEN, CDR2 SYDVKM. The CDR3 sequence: CASSPSLLLETQYF. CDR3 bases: TGTGCCAGCAGTCCAAGCCTCTTACTAGAGACCCAGTACTTC.

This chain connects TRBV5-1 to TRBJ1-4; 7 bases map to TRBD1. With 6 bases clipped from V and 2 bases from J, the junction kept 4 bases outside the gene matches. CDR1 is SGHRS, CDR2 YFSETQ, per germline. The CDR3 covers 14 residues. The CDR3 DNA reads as TGCGCCAGCAAAACAGGGGCGACTAATGAAAAACTGTTTTTT. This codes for CASKTGATNEKLFF.

The CDR3 spells CSAMTGTSDTDTQYF. The CDR3 DNA sequence: TGCAGTGCTATGACCGGGACTAGCGACACAGATACGCAGTATTTT. The V call is TRBV20-1, the J call TRBJ2-3; 10 bases align to TRBD2. The ends lost 4 bases at V and 2 bases at J; junction bases unmatched: 6. CDR3 size: 15 residues. From germline, CDR1 is DFQATT and CDR2 SNEGSKA (reference sequence).

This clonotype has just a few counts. The CDR3 is CASSYKGQHYGYTF. The DNA of the CDR3 is TGTGCCAGCAGCTACAAGGGGCAGCACTATGGCTACACCTTC. The chain combines TRBV7-9 with TRBJ1-2, with D perhaps matching TRBD1 (5 bases). Germline values: CDR1 SEHNR, CDR2 FQNEAQ (reference sequence). Between the trimmed V and J ends, which lost 4 bases and 3 bases, there was a span of 12 bases. This CDR3 comprises 14 residues.

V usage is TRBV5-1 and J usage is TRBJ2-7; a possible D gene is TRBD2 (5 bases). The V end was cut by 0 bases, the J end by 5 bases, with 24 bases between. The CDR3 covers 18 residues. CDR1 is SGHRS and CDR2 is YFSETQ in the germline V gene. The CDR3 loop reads CASSLAVRAPMKVHEQYF. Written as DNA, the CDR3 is TGCGCCAGCAGCTTGGCAGTGCGGGCACCCATGAAGGTACACGAGCAGTACTTC. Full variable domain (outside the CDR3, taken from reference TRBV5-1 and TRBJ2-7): KAGVTQTPRYLIKTRGQQVTLSCSPISGHRSVSWYQQTPGQGLQFLFEYFSETQRNKGNFPGRFSGRQFSNSRSEMNVSTLELGDSALYLCASSLAVRAPMKVHEQYFGPGTRLTVT.